This T cell receptor (beta chain) was identified in a study of cytomegalovirus exposure and HLA in healthy donors. Whole-study results and caveats: Versus the roughly 690-donor mean, an Asian-associated ancestry cluster reportedly showed fewer N-insertions in a later analysis. Investigators reported more than 150 TCR beta chains as tied to cytomegalovirus.

The study ran its PCR with 60 Vbeta and 13 Jbeta primers. This table comes from immunoSEQ multiplex PCR, and its TCRdb copy is limited to in-frame clones, with some not included. This table holds 200,000 to 250,000 clones, 76% found once. CDR3 length: 15 residues. V dropped 1 base and J dropped 9 bases, with 19 bases sitting between them. The germline V gene has CDR1 MNHNS and CDR2 SASEGT. These donors, healthy bone marrow donors, were studied. As concerns this clone: Its matching antigen is unknown.

The receptor was isolated from a man between 18 and 35 years old in good health and CMV-seronegative. The sequenced sample consisted of PBMCs. The chain couples TRBV6-1 to TRBJ2-7; no clear D gene. CDR3 sequence (DNA): TGTGCCAGCAGTGAAGGAAGTTGGGCTCTGAGTAGGCAGTACTTC. Protein: CASSEGSWALSRQYF.